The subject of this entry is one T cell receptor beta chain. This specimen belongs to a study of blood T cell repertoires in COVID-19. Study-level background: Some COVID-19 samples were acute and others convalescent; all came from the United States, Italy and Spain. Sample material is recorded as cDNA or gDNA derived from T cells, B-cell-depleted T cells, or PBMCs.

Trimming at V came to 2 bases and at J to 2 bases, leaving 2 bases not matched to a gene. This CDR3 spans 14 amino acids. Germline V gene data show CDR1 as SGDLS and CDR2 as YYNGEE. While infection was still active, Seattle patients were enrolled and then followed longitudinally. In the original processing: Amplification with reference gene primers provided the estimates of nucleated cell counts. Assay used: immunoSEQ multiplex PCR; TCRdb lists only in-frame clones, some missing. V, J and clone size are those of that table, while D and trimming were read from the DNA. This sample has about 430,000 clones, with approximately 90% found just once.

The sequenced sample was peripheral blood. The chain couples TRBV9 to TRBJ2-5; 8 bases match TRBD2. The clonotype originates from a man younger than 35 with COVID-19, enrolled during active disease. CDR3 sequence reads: CASSVRGGQETQYF. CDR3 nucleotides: TGTGCCAGCAGCGTGCGCGGGGGGCAAGAGACCCAGTACTTC.